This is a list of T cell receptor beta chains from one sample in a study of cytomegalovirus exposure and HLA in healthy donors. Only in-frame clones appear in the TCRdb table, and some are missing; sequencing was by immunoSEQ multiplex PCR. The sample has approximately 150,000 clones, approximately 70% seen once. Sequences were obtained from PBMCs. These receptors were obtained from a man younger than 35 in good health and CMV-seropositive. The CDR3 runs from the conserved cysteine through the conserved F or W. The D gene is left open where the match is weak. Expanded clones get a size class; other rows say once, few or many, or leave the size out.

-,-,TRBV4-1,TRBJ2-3,CASSQRQESTDTQYF,TGCGCCAGCAGCCAAAGACAAGAGAGCACAGATACGCAGTATTTT
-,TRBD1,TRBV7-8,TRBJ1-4,CASSSGQGRPTNEKLFF,TGTGCCAGCAGCTCTGGACAGGGGAGGCCAACTAATGAAAAACTGTTTTTT
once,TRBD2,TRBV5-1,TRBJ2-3,CASSLGLGQYF,TGCGCCAGCAGTTTGGGACTAGGGCAGTATTTT
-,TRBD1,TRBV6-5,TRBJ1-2,CASSLTGSDGYTF,TGTGCCAGCAGTTTGACAGGGTCCGATGGCTACACCTTC
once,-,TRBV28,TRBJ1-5,CASSLGSRQPQHF,TGTGCCAGCAGTTTGGGCTCCCGTCAGCCCCAGCATTTT
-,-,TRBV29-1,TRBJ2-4,CSVERSDSGIQYF,TGCAGCGTTGAAAGGTCGGACTCTGGTATTCAGTACTTC
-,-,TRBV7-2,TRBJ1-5,CASSSQEDQPQHF,TGTGCCAGCAGCAGTCAGGAGGATCAGCCCCAGCATTTT
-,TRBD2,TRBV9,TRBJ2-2,CASSVRTSGLNTGELFF,TGTGCCAGCAGCGTACGGACTAGCGGACTGAACACCGGGGAGCTGTTTTTT
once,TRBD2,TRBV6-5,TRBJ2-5,CASGGEETQYF,TGTGCCAGCGGGGGGGAGGAGACCCAGTACTTC
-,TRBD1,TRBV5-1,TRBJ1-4,CASSWGQGRANEKLFF,TGCGCCAGCAGCTGGGGACAGGGGAGGGCTAATGAAAAACTGTTTTTT
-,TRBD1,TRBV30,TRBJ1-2,CAWGQGEGYTF,TGTGCCTGGGGACAGGGAGAAGGCTACACCTTC
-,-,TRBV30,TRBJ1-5,CAWGTGNSNQPQHF,TGTGCCTGGGGAACAGGTAACTCCAATCAGCCCCAGCATTTT
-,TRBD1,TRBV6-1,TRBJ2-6,CASKQGASGANVLTF,TGTGCCAGTAAACAGGGGGCGTCCGGGGCCAACGTCCTGACTTTC
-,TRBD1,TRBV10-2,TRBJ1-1,CASRTGVIGNTEAFF,TGCGCCAGCAGGACAGGGGTTATCGGGAACACTGAAGCTTTCTTT
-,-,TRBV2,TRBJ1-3,CASSEGTTGNTIYF,TGTGCCAGCAGTGAAGGGACAACTGGAAACACCATATATTTT
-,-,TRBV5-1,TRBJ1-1,CASSDGTLVNTEAFF,TGCGCCAGCAGCGATGGCACCCTTGTGAACACTGAAGCTTTCTTT
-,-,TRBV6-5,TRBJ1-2,CATRRVREGYGYTF,TGTGCCACCAGAAGGGTCCGTGAGGGCTATGGCTACACCTTC